Below are 21 T cell receptor beta chains sequenced from a single sample in a study of T-cell memory formation after mild COVID-19. TCRdb re-derived calls from the 5' RACE reads in MiXCR, one entry per CDR3 protein. The sample includes more than 300,000 distinct CDR3 sequences, around an eighth of them seen just once. Sequencing used PBMCs or a T cell subset sorted from them (not recorded which). The source is a man younger than 30 who had mild COVID-19 (a few samples of this study predate the infection). Cell type and time point are not known.

This rearrangement joins TRBV6-5 to TRBJ1-4; maybe TRBD1 (6 bases). The germline CDR1 and CDR2 sequences are MNHEY and SVGAGI. The CDR3 is made up of 13 amino acids. Trimming took off 5 bases at V and 10 bases at J, with 14 bases between the two ends. The CDR3 DNA reads as TGTGCCAGCAGTACCATACAGGGAGCAAAACTGTTTTTT. This codes for CASSTIQGAKLFF.

This clonotype was seen at least ten times. The chain links TRBV5-1 to TRBJ2-7, with a weak D call TRBD1 (5 bases). The CDR3 spans 15 residues. The germline V gene has CDR1 SGHRS and CDR2 YFSETQ. V lost 5 bases to trimming and J lost 6 bases, with 21 bases between them. CDR3 sequence (DNA): TGCGCCAGCAGTCCTGGGGCCCTCAATTTAGGCGAGCAGTACTTC. Translation gives CASSPGALNLGEQYF. Full variable domain (missing parts from reference TRBV5-1 and TRBJ2-7): KAGVTQTPRYLIKTRGQQVTLSCSPISGHRSVSWYQQTPGQGLQFLFEYFSETQRNKGNFPGRFSGRQFSNSRSEMNVSTLELGDSALYLCASSPGALNLGEQYFGPGTRLTVT.

The rearrangement joins TRBV7-8 to TRBJ2-3, with D hard to call. Trimming cost V 5 bases and J 4 bases, with 16 bases left between them. This CDR3 has 15 residues. Germline CDR1 and CDR2: SGHVS and FQNEAQ. The CDR3 reads CASSPLVPGADTQYF. The CDR3 region has the DNA TGTGCCAGCAGCCCTCTAGTACCCGGCGCAGATACGCAGTATTTT.

The chain is built from TRBV7-9 and TRBJ1-1, with TRBD1 matching over 8 bases. The CDR3 totals 17 residues. Germline V gene sequence: CDR1 SEHNR, CDR2 FQNEAQ (reference sequence). J gave up 0 bases and V 2 bases, and 8 bases lay outside the gene matches. The CDR3 DNA is TGTGCCAGCAGCTTAATAGGGGCAGGGGGCATGAACACTGAAGCTTTCTTT. Protein sequence: CASSLIGAGGMNTEAFF.

The table lists this clonotype with a few counts. This sequence joins TRBV20-1 and TRBJ1-1; no firm D call. The CDR3 loop spans 12 amino acids. From germline, CDR1 is DFQATT and CDR2 SNEGSKA (reference sequence). V was cut by 0 bases and J by 9 bases, with 11 bases left in between. The CDR3 reads CSARDQVDQAFF. CDR3 sequence (DNA): TGCAGTGCTAGAGATCAGGTTGATCAAGCTTTCTTT.

The chain employs TRBV10-1 and TRBJ2-2; 10 bases line up with TRBD2. This CDR3 has 16 residues. J lost 5 bases, V lost 6 bases, and 9 bases had no gene match. Germline loops: CDR1 WNHNN, CDR2 SYGVQD (reference sequence). CDR3 coding DNA: TGCGCCAGCAGAGTGACTCTAGCGGGGGATACCGGGGAGCTGTTTTTT. Amino acid sequence: CASRVTLAGDTGELFF.

This clonotype appeared many times. The chain uses TRBV7-6 and TRBJ2-4; D is ambiguous. V gave up 4 bases and J gave up 9 bases, with 16 bases separating them. The CDR3 has 14 amino acids. Germline CDR1 reads SGHVS; CDR2 reads FNYEAQ. The chain's CDR3 is CASSSRVADGIQYF. The CDR3 DNA is TGTGCCAGCAGCTCTCGGGTGGCAGACGGCATTCAGTACTTC.

The gene calls are TRBV7-3 and TRBJ2-5; TRBD2 is a possible D gene (7 bases). Germline CDR1 and CDR2: SGHTA and FQGTGA. The CDR3 has 17 residues. Trimming stripped 0 bases from V and 7 bases from J, with 21 bases between. The CDR3 coding sequence is TGTGCCAGCAGCTTAACGGGGGGGGCACCCCAGGGAGGGACCCAGTACTTC. It yields the protein CASSLTGGAPQGGTQYF.

This clonotype was seen repeatedly, ten times or more. The CDR3 reads CASSETVDYNEQFF. CDR3 DNA: TGTGCCAGCAGTGAAACAGTAGATTACAATGAGCAGTTCTTC. V and J are TRBV6-4 and TRBJ2-1; D is unresolved. The CDR3 covers 14 residues. V lost 3 bases and J lost 4, with 10 bases in between. The V gene's germline CDR1 is MRHNA and CDR2 SNTAGT.

This rearrangement joins TRBV11-2 to TRBJ1-3; 8 nucleotides line up with TRBD1. Germline assignment: CDR1 SGHAT and CDR2 FQNNGV. The ends lost 4 bases at V and 1 base at J; junction bases unmatched: 21. The CDR3 sequence is 21 residues long. This CDR3 is CASSSTAGTGSYHSSGNTIYF. In nucleotides, the CDR3 is TGTGCCAGCAGCTCGACTGCGGGGACAGGAAGCTACCACTCTTCTGGAAACACCATATATTTT.

This clonotype appeared many times. This rearrangement joins TRBV12-3 or TRBV12-4 to TRBJ2-7; D might be TRBD1 or TRBD2, each matching 5 bases. The CDR3 is made up of 12 amino acids. Trimming shortened V by 6 bases and J by 1 base, and 7 bases separated the two germline ends. CDR3 sequence reads: CASRGDSYEQYV. CDR3 bases: TGTGCCAGCAGGGGGGATTCCTACGAGCAGTACGTC.

This clonotype was seen a handful of times. This sequence joins TRBV20-1 and TRBJ2-3, with D possibly being TRBD1 or TRBD2 (5 bases each). V was shortened by 2 bases and J by 6 bases, with 12 bases between the two germline ends. CDR1 is DFQATT, CDR2 SNEGSKA, per germline (reference sequence). The CDR3 is 13 residues long. CDR3 nucleotides: TGCAGTGCTAGATTTGGGGACGGTGATACGCAGTATTTT. Its translation is CSARFGDGDTQYF.

This clonotype showed up many times. This chain uses TRBV28 with TRBJ2-5, with D uncertain. The CDR3 sequence is 13 residues long. V was trimmed by 7 bases and J by 4 bases, leaving 13 bases between them. Germline V gene data show CDR1 as MDHEN and CDR2 as SYDVKM. CDR3 in DNA: TGTGCCAGCAACTTCCAAGCCCGAGAGACCCAGTACTTC. This translates into CASNFQARETQYF.

This clonotype showed up just a few times. This chain connects TRBV7-9 to TRBJ1-1; D is ambiguous. V lost 0 bases and J lost 8, with 7 bases in between. The CDR3 has 12 residues. Germline assignment: CDR1 SEHNR and CDR2 FQNEAQ (reference sequence). The CDR3 bases are TGTGCCAGCAGCTTAGCAGATGCCGAAGCTTTCTTT. Its protein product is CASSLADAEAFF.

V usage is TRBV7-2 and J usage is TRBJ2-1, with TRBD2 as a possible D gene (6 bases). Between the trimmed V and J ends, which lost 5 bases and 4 bases, there was a span of 15 bases. Germline V gene sequence: CDR1 SGHTA, CDR2 FQGNSA. The length of the CDR3 is 15 residues. CDR3 residues: CASSRDFSPYNEQFF. In nucleotides, the CDR3 is TGTGCCAGCAGCCGGGACTTCTCGCCTTACAATGAGCAGTTCTTC.

The chain employs TRBV5-1 and TRBJ1-1; 8 positions agree with TRBD1. V lost 2 bases and J lost 10; bases outside the gene matches: 4. Germline loops: CDR1 SGHRS, CDR2 YFSETQ. This CDR3 is built from 12 residues. CDR3 DNA sequence: TGCGCCAGCAGCTTCGGACAGGGAGGAGCTTTCTTT. Translated, it gives CASSFGQGGAFF.

This chain connects TRBV12-3 or TRBV12-4 to TRBJ2-2; D not certain. The CDR3 loop spans 15 amino acids. V lost 3 bases and J lost 2, with 10 bases in between. DNA of the CDR3: TGTGCCAGCAGTTTTAGGTTAGCCAACACCGGGGAGCTGTTTTTT. This gives the protein CASSFRLANTGELFF.

There are many counts of this clonotype. The J gene is TRBJ2-7, the V gene TRBV27; tentative D call: TRBD2 (5 bases). Germline-derived CDR1 and CDR2 are MNHEY and SMNVEV (reference sequence). The CDR3 extends over 14 amino acids. Between the trimmed V and J ends, which lost 3 bases and 4 bases, there was a span of 13 bases. This CDR3 reads CASSFGIGAYEQYV. CDR3 bases: TGTGCCAGCAGTTTCGGGATCGGAGCTTACGAGCAGTACGTC.

This chain uses TRBV7-2 with TRBJ2-1, with TRBD1 matching over 8 bases. The CDR3 extends over 15 amino acids. CDR1 and CDR2 from the germline V gene are SGHTA and FQGNSA. V trimming: 4 bases; J trimming: 7 bases; junction bases outside the gene matches: 9. The CDR3 is CASSSRTGSRNEQFF. As DNA, the CDR3 is TGTGCCAGCAGCTCCCGGACAGGGAGTCGGAATGAGCAGTTCTTC.

The rearrangement joins TRBV11-2 to TRBJ2-1; D uncertain. The CDR3 has 13 residues. Germline CDR1 reads SGHAT; CDR2 reads FQNNGV. The V end lost 7 bases, the J end lost 0 bases, and 7 bases lay between the germline ends. The CDR3 nucleotides read TGTGCCAGCACCTCGATCTCCTACAATGAGCAGTTCTTC. Translated, it gives CASTSISYNEQFF.

The V and J genes are TRBV7-9 and TRBJ1-2; D remains unclear. Germline CDR1 and CDR2: SEHNR and FQNEAQ (reference sequence). The CDR3 extends over 14 amino acids. Trimming left V 5 bases short and J 4 bases short, with 14 bases between. This CDR3 reads CASSPEGSVYGYTF. Written as DNA, the CDR3 is TGTGCCAGCAGCCCAGAAGGGTCTGTCTATGGCTACACCTTC. The entire variable domain, with the rest obtained from reference TRBV7-9 and TRBJ1-2, is as follows: DTGVSQNPRHKITKRGQNVTFRCDPISEHNRLYWYRQTLGQGPEFLTYFQNEAQLEKSRLLSDRFSAERPKGSFSTLEIQRTEQGDSAMYLCASSPEGSVYGYTFGSGTRLTVV.